This TCR beta chain was found in a study of shared clonotypes between healthy human individuals. CDR3 length equals 15 residues. J lost 6 bases, V lost 5 bases, and 8 bases had no gene match. Germline lookup yields CDR1 MDHEN and CDR2 SYDVKM. Positive CCR7 selection of CD45RO-negative cells yielded the naive CD8 cells, and terminally differentiated effector memory CD45RA+ cells were excluded. Deep-level running was used for the assay. Over several immunoSEQ plates, each subset's genomic DNA was distributed in even portions. DNA at 150 to 250 ng, 25,000 to 35,000 T cell genomes, went into sorted-subset replicate PCRs. The protocol was immunoSEQ multiplex PCR, while the TCRdb copy is restricted to in-frame clones and leaves out a portion. The table records under 2,000,000 clones, approximately 94% of them present only once.

The chain has TRBV28 and TRBJ2-7; 12 nucleotides line up with TRBD2. This receptor was identified in a man between 18 and 29 years old in good health. Material for sequencing was naive CD8+ T cells sorted from blood. This CDR3 is CASSPLAGGPREQYF. The DNA for the CDR3 is TGTGCCAGCAGTCCTCTAGCGGGGGGGCCTCGCGAGCAGTACTTC. The whole variable domain, remainder taken from reference TRBV28 and TRBJ2-7, is DVKVTQSSRYLVKRTGEKVFLECVQDMDHENMFWYRQDPGLGLRLIYFSYDVKMKEKGDIPEGYSVSREKKERFSLILESASTNQTSMYLCASSPLAGGPREQYFGPGTRLTVT.